This T cell receptor (beta chain) is drawn from a study of long-term antiretroviral therapy in people with HIV (dated by TCRdb to between 2020 and 2023). About the full investigation: The earliest samples were collected roughly a decade before the 2015 WHO recommendation for immediate ART, at a time when ART was usually postponed until CD4 counts fell. From some 30 adults with confirmed HIV infection, the cohort provided 150 to 200 cryopreserved PBMC samples, gathered serially across a mean of around 6 years (range 1-12). No cross-contamination during QIAcube processing turned up in test extractions that ran a monoclonal T-cell line alongside approximately 35 polyclonal samples. A retrospective serial study tested whether changes in peripheral blood TRB repertoire composition and diversity were associated with ART initiation and durable HIV suppression. Of the roughly 31 participants with HIV, more than 10 were female. Findings and caveats that apply to the study as a whole: Limited PBMC availability meant only the TCR beta chain was sequenced, without alpha chain pairing. Narrower CDR3 length ranges were observed in HIV repertoires than in controls, and an antigen-experienced repertoire with only a slight naive shift after ART was suggested by the network structure. Unsorted PBMC were profiled instead of sorted CD4+ and CD8+ T cells because pre-ART samples had limited cell numbers. A significant increase in TRB diversity was found to be associated with ART initiation, although TRB diversity was observed to remain significantly below that of transplant donor controls even after long-term ART. At every time point, the repertoire was dominated by expanded TRB clones first identified before ART initiation, although this dominance fluctuated and, in many PLHIV, declined after ART. Inferences about post-ART repertoire changes were limited because no data were available on ART adherence, viral resistance or therapy changes. The samples were dated from about 2003 to 2017, and the ART regimens that were used may be less effective than current ART regimens.

To be included, a participant needed at least one PBMC sample from before ART initiation plus at least two post-ART samples. All participants with HIV were treated in the United States of America. Before DNA extraction, cryopreserved samples of about 0.95-10 million PBMC were thawed and then washed. At the time of the earliest PBMC sample for each participant with HIV, ages ranged from about 20 to 54 years. Each participant contributed PBMC samples from 1-4 timepoints before ART initiation and 2-8 timepoints after ART initiation, with a median of 7 samples. For every participant, serial HIV viral load, CD4+ T-cell count, ART history and demographic data were obtained. Genomic DNA was extracted from unsorted PBMC with a Qiagen kit on a QIAcube, processed in batches of 12 samples. Of note for this clone: Its target antigen remains unknown. The record has no base qualities; no much larger clone is one base away.

The immunoSEQ hsTCRB v3.0 assay was used at survey level resolution for TRB variable region sequencing. The targeted TRB sequencing depth was about 40,000-55,000 T-cell genomes per sample. TRB libraries were pooled and sequenced on an Illumina MiSeq using a v3 150-cycle kit. The authors processed their data as follows. Repertoire analysis was run in R within a reproducible Nextflow workflow that covered QC, data transformation and analysis. LymphoSeq2, an R package for exploring AIRR-Seq data, was used to implement custom analyses. After excluding a few samples that yielded fewer than 5000 total TRB sequences, approximately 180 HIV repertoires remained for analysis. Among the roughly 190 retained HIV repertoires, some 60 were collected before ART initiation and roughly 130 after ART initiation. Repertoires were downsampled to 5000 TRB nucleotide sequences, with summary statistics averaged over 100 downsampling iterations. Only TRB sequences with CDR3 regions of at least seven amino acids were retained for analysis. Diversity was assessed using a clonality score derived from Shannon entropy and using the Gini coefficient. Repertoire networks linked the top 5000 CDR3 amino acid sequences whenever two sequences differed by an edit distance of one. GLIPH2 predicted antigen specificity groups and MHC restriction for TRB CDR3 amino acid sequences. Known CMV, EBV, HIV or tissue antigen associations were flagged by matching CDR3 amino acid sequences against VDJdb and McPAS-TCR. Pre-ART, post-ART and control groups were compared with Wilcoxon signed-rank tests and Holm-Bonferroni correction. Imported from immuneACCESS, the table was reduced by TCRdb to in-frame sequences with V and J called. These copies leave out some clones; in studies compared against another copy, an unresolved V gene accounts for under half, and the cause of the remainder is not known. Clonal size and the V and J genes are those of that table, whereas D and trimming came from the DNA. In all, the sample holds about 15,000 clones, and 76% of those were seen once. Clones ranked in the top ten supply 15% of the sample.

The sequenced sample was unsorted PBMCs, obtained about 2.4 years before starting antiretroviral therapy. The sequence came from a woman aged 45-65 years with HIV.

The CDR3 reads CASSANRGLGGELFF. The base sequence is TGTGCCAGTAGTGCAAACAGGGGGCTGGGCGGGGAGCTGTTTTTT. This chain joins TRBV19 to TRBJ2-2, and 9 bases in between align with TRBD1. CDR1 and CDR2, looked up from the germline V gene (reference sequence), are LNHDA and SQIVND. After removal of 5 bases from V and 7 bases from J, the junction retains 8 bases not matched to a gene. The CDR3, cysteine through phenylalanine, is 15 amino acids long. CDR3 DNA is the only sequence kept; it has 45 bases, read in frame from the first base. With the rest looked up from the reference TRBV19 and TRBJ2-2 genes rather than sequenced, the full variable domain is DGGITQSPKYLFRKEGQNVTLSCEQNLNHDAMYWYRQDPGQGLRLIYYSQIVNDFQKGDIAEGYSVSREKKESFPLTVTSAQKNPTAFYLCASSANRGLGGELFFGEGSRLTVL.